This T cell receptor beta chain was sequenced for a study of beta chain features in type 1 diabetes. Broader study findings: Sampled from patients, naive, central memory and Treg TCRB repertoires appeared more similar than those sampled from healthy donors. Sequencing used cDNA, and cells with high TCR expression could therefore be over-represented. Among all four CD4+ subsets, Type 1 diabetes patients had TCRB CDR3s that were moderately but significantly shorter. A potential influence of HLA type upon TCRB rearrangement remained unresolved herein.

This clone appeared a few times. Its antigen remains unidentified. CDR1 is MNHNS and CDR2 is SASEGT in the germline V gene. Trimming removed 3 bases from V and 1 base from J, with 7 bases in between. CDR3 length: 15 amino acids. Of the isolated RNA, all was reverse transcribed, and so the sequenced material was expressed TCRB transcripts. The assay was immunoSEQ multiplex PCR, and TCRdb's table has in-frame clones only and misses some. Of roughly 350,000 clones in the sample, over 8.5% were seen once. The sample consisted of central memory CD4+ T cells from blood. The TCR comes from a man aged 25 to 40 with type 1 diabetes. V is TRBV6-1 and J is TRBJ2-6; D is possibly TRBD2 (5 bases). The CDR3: CASSEPGSGANVLTF. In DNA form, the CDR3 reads TGTGCCAGCAGTGAGCCGGGGTCTGGGGCCAACGTCCTGACTTTC.